Listed below are T cell receptor beta chains from one sample, sequenced in a study of siplizumab effects on memory and regulatory T cells. The table came from immunoSEQ multiplex PCR; TCRdb's copy has only in-frame clones and leaves some out. This sample has about 56,000 clones; just over 95% occur once, and the top ten carry less than 1.1%. Material: naive CD8+ T cells sorted from blood. Every receptor here comes from a human donor in good health. Each CDR3 is given without its conserved first and last residue. Each record gives: CDR3 protein, J gene, V gene, CDR3 length.

ASRPGLAGGHGELF	TRBJ2-2	TRBV7-8	14
ATSSQGSNQPQH	TRBJ1-5	TRBV15	12
ASSLDLTQY	TRBJ2-7	TRBV11-1	9
ASSSFIGTWELF	TRBJ2-2	TRBV27	12
ASSAGALYNEQF	TRBJ2-1	TRBV25-1	12
ASLAVGNTEAF	TRBJ1-1	TRBV6-5	11
ASSHTSYEQY	TRBJ2-7	TRBV6-4	10
ATSGRTSGNSEQF	TRBJ2-1	TRBV15	13
ASTPTGTDSWQF	TRBJ2-1	TRBV19	12
ASSPGLAGGTDTQY	TRBJ2-3	TRBV7-3	14
ASEKTGTPRY	TRBJ2-3	TRBV6-5	10
ASSVVTGELF	TRBJ2-2	TRBV9	10
ASGSRGFYEQY	TRBJ2-7	TRBV12-5	11
ASSLVLQRGLIYNEQF	TRBJ2-1	TRBV7-8	16
ASSSQRLSAGTGELF	TRBJ2-2	TRBV7-6	15
SVEMGKETQY	TRBJ2-5	TRBV29-1	10
ASSLGLVTTDTQY	TRBJ2-3	TRBV9	13
ASSLGASNSPLH	TRBJ1-6	TRBV7-2	12
AWSVQGATNEKLF	TRBJ1-4	TRBV30	13
ASSYSGTTEAF	TRBJ1-1	TRBV6-6	11
SVEMGPPHPTDTQY	TRBJ2-3	TRBV29-1	14
ASSSGGGTDTQY	TRBJ2-3	TRBV6-1	12
ASSLKSYNEQF	TRBJ2-1	TRBV27	11
ATSRETSGLTDTQY	TRBJ2-3	TRBV15	14
ASSLVGGHQPQH	TRBJ1-5	TRBV7-2	12
ASSLMESQETQY	TRBJ2-5	TRBV11-3	12
ASSPDRGNYEQY	TRBJ2-7	TRBV2	12
ASSEPHYT	TRBJ1-2	TRBV2	8
AISGYGQGASGYT	TRBJ1-2	TRBV10-3	13
ASSSGLAGVWEQY	TRBJ2-7	TRBV28	13
ASSPGLAGSGLYEQY	TRBJ2-7	TRBV7-6	15
ASSFSAPTSGSFTDTQY	TRBJ2-3	TRBV27	17